The next 6 T cell receptor beta chains were all read from a single sample in a study of naive and memory T cell subsets. Both TRBC1 and TRBC2 were covered by a beta constant-region primer of two equimolar oligonucleotides. TCRdb called the UMI-ligation and nested PCR reads again in MiXCR, with one record for every CDR3 protein. The table has about 85,000 distinct CDR3 sequences, under 15% seen once. The material sequenced was central memory CD4+ T cells from blood. The receptor source for this set is a human donor in good health.

V gene TRBV28 combines with J gene TRBJ2-5; D gene ambiguous. This CDR3 is 14 amino acids long. Trimming took 5 bases from V and 3 from J, leaving 13 bases between them. Germline V CDR1 and CDR2: MDHEN, SYDVKM. This chain's CDR3 is CASSLLSGKETQYF. The DNA for the CDR3 is TGTGCCAGCAGTCTGTTGAGTGGAAAAGAGACCCAGTACTTC.

This clonotype appeared many times. The chain carries TRBV11-1 and TRBJ2-7, with a tentative D call TRBD1 (6 bases). The V gene lost 5 bases and the J gene lost 4 bases, with 12 bases spanning the gap. The CDR3 is 13 amino acids. Per the germline V gene, CDR1 is SGHAT and CDR2 is FQDESV (reference sequence). Here the CDR3 reads CASSPGTFYEQYF. In DNA, the CDR3 is TGTGCCAGCAGCCCGGGGACATTTTACGAGCAGTACTTC.

This clonotype showed up just a few times. V gene TRBV4-2 combines with J gene TRBJ1-5; possibly TRBD1 for D (5 bases). Per the germline V gene, CDR1 is LGHNA and CDR2 is YNFKEQ. The CDR3 extends over 13 amino acids. Trimming pared 4 bases from V and 2 bases from J, leaving 6 bases between. Here the CDR3 reads CASSRQCNQPQHF. CDR3 DNA sequence: TGTGCCAGCAGCCGACAGTGCAATCAGCCCCAGCATTTT.

In this sample, this clonotype turned up a few times. V and J are TRBV28 and TRBJ1-1; tentative D call: TRBD1 (5 bases). The CDR3 extends over 13 amino acids. V was trimmed by 4 bases and J by 7 bases, leaving 13 bases between them. CDR1 and CDR2 (germline): MDHEN, SYDVKM. In nucleotides, the CDR3 is TGTGCCAGCAGTTCTGGGGGAGGGCTTGAAGCTTTCTTT. Translation gives CASSSGGGLEAFF. Combining the CDR3 with reference TRBV28 and TRBJ1-1 gives the whole variable domain DVKVTQSSRYLVKRTGEKVFLECVQDMDHENMFWYRQDPGLGLRLIYFSYDVKMKEKGDIPEGYSVSREKKERFSLILESASTNQTSMYLCASSSGGGLEAFFGQGTRLTVV.

This clonotype was detected only a few times. This chain links TRBV7-2 with TRBJ2-2; D is undetermined. Looked up from germline, CDR1 is SGHTA and CDR2 is FQGNSA. Trimming removed 1 base from V and 1 base from J, with 4 bases in between. This CDR3 is built from 14 residues. The DNA of the CDR3 is TGTGCCAGCAGCTTAGACGGGAACACCGGGGAGCTGTTTTTT. Its protein product is CASSLDGNTGELFF.

In this sample, this clonotype turned up a few times. This chain joins TRBV29-1 and TRBJ1-2; D is unresolved. CDR3 length: 13 residues. Trimming pared 5 bases from V and 8 bases from J, leaving 18 bases between. Per germline, CDR1 SQVTM and CDR2 ANQGSEA. This chain's CDR3 is CSVHARYSEGYTF. The CDR3 coding sequence is TGCAGCGTTCATGCTAGGTATTCGGAGGGCTACACCTTC. Full variable domain (remainder filled in from reference TRBV29-1 and TRBJ1-2): SAVISQKPSRDICQRGTSLTIQCQVDSQVTMMFWYRQQPGQSLTLIATANQGSEATYESGFVIDKFPISRPNLTFSTLTVSNMSPEDSSIYLCSVHARYSEGYTFGSGTRLTVV.